The clone carrying this T cell receptor (beta chain) was found many times. The antigen is unknown. Using its own MiXCR run on the reads, TCRdb lists one record per CDR3 protein. The sample has about 180,000 distinct CDR3 sequences; roughly 14% are singletons. The data derive from a study of T cell repertoires in cytomegalovirus infection. Turning to the study itself: Matching HLA type, along with CMV infection, was indicated by public TCR beta signatures. Study-level points and caveats: Of the TCR beta families, the public ones yielded a cumulative frequency that identified carriers of CMV plus the relevant HLA. Dominant in the ex vivo response were TCR beta clonotypes restricted by HLA-C and specific for CMV.

The CDR3 covers 15 residues. Trimming took off 2 bases at V and 3 bases at J, with 13 bases between the two ends. CDR1 and CDR2 (germline): SGHVS, FQNEAQ. Sequenced sample: PBMCs. This chain connects TRBV7-8 to TRBJ1-2; D gene ambiguous. The receptor comes from a human donor in good health (CMV status not recorded). Some clones in this sample may be carry-over from other donors' samples. The CDR3 is CASSLQRAIDYGYTF. Written as DNA, the CDR3 is TGTGCCAGCAGCTTACAAAGGGCGATTGACTATGGCTACACCTTC.